The T cell receptor (beta chain) under discussion was sequenced for a study of T cell changes during pregnancy in multiple sclerosis (dated by TCRdb to the late 2010s). Regarding the complete study: Changes in the T cell repertoire over the course of pregnancy were examined in this study in women with multiple sclerosis.

The germline V gene gives CDR1 as MGHRA and CDR2 as YSYEKL. The CDR3 covers 17 residues, taking in both the cysteine and the phenylalanine. The sequence is cut down to CDR3 DNA, 51 bases in frame from base 1. V and J are trimmed by 3 bases and 2 bases, and the gene matches miss 10 bases of the junction. The method was the immunoSEQ multiplex PCR assay. Entries here come from immuneACCESS through TCRdb and include only in-frame sequences with V and J called. Some clones fail to appear in such tables; in the studies checked, an unresolved V gene covers under half of the shortfall, and the cause of the remainder is unknown. For this sample there are tens of thousands of clones; roughly 90% appear just once. The ten largest clones take up 2.5% to 3.5% of the sample. Notes on this clone: The target of this receptor is not known. No much larger clonotype is one base removed from it; base qualities were not supplied.

This clonotype originated in a female donor in good health, enrolled as a control in a pregnancy study. Sequencing used peripheral blood, obtained in the first trimester of pregnancy. This chain is built from TRBV4-1 and TRBJ2-3, with 8 bases in between that match TRBD2. The DNA reads TGCGCCAGCAGCCATCCACGGGAGGGCCCCATCACAGATACGCAGTATTTT. This yields the protein CASSHPREGPITDTQYF.